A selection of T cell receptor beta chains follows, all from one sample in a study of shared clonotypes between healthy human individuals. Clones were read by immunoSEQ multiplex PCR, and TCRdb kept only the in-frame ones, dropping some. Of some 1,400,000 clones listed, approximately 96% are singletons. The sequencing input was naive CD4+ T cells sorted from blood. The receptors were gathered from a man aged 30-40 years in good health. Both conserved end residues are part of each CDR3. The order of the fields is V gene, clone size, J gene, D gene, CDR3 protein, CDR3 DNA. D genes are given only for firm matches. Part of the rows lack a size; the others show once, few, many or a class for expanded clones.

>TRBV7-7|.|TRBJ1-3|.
CASSSGPGNTIYF
TGTGCCAGCAGCTCGGGACCTGGAAACACCATATATTTT
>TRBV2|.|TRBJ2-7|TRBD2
CASVGQTGGYEQYF
TGTGCCAGCGTGGGCCAGACCGGGGGGTACGAGCAGTACTTC
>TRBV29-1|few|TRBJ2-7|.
CSAGTDGSQQYF
TGCAGCGCCGGGACTGATGGATCGCAGCAGTACTTC
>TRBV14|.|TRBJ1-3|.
CASSQAAPAGNTIYF
TGTGCCAGCAGCCAAGCGGCCCCGGCCGGAAACACCATATATTTT
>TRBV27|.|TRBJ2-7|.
CASSLFPGRGGYEQYF
TGTGCCAGCAGTTTATTTCCGGGCCGGGGAGGCTACGAGCAGTACTTC
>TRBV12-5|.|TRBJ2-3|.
CASGTTGGAGRTDTQYF
TGTGCTAGTGGTACGACAGGCGGCGCGGGGAGAACTGATACGCAGTATTTT
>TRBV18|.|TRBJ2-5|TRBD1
CASSPGTVETQYF
TGTGCCAGCTCACCGGGGACAGTAGAGACCCAGTACTTC
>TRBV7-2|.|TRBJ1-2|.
CASSWGGANYGYTF
TGTGCCAGCAGCTGGGGGGGCGCGAACTATGGCTACACCTTC
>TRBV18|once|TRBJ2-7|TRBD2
CASSPRGLAGVSEQYF
TGTGCCAGCTCACCAAGGGGACTAGCGGGAGTCTCCGAGCAGTACTTC
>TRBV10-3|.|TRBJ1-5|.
CAIRNSDGHNQPQHF
TGTGCCATCAGGAACAGCGACGGACACAATCAGCCCCAGCATTTT
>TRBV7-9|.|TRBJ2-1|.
CASSLAWGRKGLNEQFF
TGTGCCAGCAGCTTAGCCTGGGGTCGTAAGGGGCTTAATGAGCAGTTCTTC
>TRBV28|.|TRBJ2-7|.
CASNYGGFPYEQYF
TGTGCCAGCAACTATGGCGGATTTCCCTACGAGCAGTACTTC
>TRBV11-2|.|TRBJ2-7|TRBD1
CASSLDIQGNEQYF
TGTGCCAGCAGCTTAGATATACAGGGGAACGAGCAGTACTTC
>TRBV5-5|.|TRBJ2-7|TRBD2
CASRFGLAGRVYYEQYF
TGTGCCAGCAGATTCGGACTAGCGGGGCGGGTCTACTACGAGCAGTACTTC
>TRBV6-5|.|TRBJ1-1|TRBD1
CASSFARDSSSAFF
TGTGCCAGCAGTTTCGCCCGGGACAGCAGCTCGGCTTTCTTT
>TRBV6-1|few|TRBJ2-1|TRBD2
CASMKRETYNEQFF
TGTGCCAGCATGAAGCGGGAAACCTACAATGAGCAGTTCTTC
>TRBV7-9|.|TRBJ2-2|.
CASSFDRSTGELFF
TGTGCCAGCAGCTTTGACCGATCCACCGGGGAGCTGTTTTTT
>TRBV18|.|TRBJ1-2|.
CASSPYFPRGESSYGYTF
TGTGCCAGCTCACCATATTTCCCCAGGGGCGAGTCCAGCTATGGCTACACCTTC
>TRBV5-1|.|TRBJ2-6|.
CASSLERSGANVLTF
TGCGCCAGCAGCTTGGAGCGATCTGGGGCCAACGTCCTGACTTTC
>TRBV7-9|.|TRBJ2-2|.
CASSWQRSGELFF
TGTGCCAGCAGCTGGCAGAGGAGCGGGGAGCTGTTTTTT
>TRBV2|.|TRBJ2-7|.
CASRITYEQYF
TGTGCCAGCAGAATAACCTACGAGCAGTACTTC
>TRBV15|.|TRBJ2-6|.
CATSRDLANVLTF
TGTGCCACCAGCAGAGATCTGGCCAACGTCCTGACTTTC
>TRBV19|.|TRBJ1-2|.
CASSIGAQPHYGYTF
TGTGCCAGTAGTATAGGGGCCCAGCCTCACTATGGCTACACCTTC
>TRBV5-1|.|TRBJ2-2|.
CASSFGRVYTGELFF
TGCGCCAGCAGCTTCGGGCGGGTGTACACCGGGGAGCTGTTTTTT
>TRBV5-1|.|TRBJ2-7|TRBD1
CASSWGGQGTEQYF
TGCGCCAGCAGCTGGGGGGGACAGGGAACCGAGCAGTACTTC
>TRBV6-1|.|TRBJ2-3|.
CASIAAGREDTQYF
TGTGCCAGCATCGCGGCGGGAAGAGAAGATACGCAGTATTTT
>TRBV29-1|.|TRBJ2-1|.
CSVHGYNEQFF
TGCAGCGTCCACGGTTACAATGAGCAGTTCTTC
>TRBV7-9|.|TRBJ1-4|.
CASSPMGGATNEKLFF
TGTGCCAGCAGCCCAATGGGGGGGGCAACTAATGAAAAACTGTTTTTT
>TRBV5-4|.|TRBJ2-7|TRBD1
CASSEGQGRGEQYF
TGTGCCAGCAGCGAGGGACAGGGGCGCGGCGAGCAGTACTTC
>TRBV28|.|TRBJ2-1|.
CASSADRYNEQFF
TGTGCCAGCAGCGCAGACAGGTACAATGAGCAGTTCTTC
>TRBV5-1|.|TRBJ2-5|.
CASSLGQSQETQYF
TGCGCCAGCAGCTTGGGGCAGAGTCAAGAGACCCAGTACTTC
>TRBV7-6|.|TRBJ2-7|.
CASSSRREYEQYF
TGTGCCAGCAGCTCTCGGAGGGAATACGAGCAGTACTTC
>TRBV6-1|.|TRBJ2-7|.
CASTSIGGYEQYF
TGTGCCAGCACTTCGATCGGGGGTTACGAGCAGTACTTC
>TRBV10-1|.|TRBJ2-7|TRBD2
CASSEGPLAGGYEQYF
TGCGCCAGCAGCGAGGGGCCTCTAGCGGGAGGTTACGAGCAGTACTTC
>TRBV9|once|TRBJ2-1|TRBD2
CASSGGGLASWNEQFF
TGTGCCAGCAGCGGCGGGGGACTAGCGTCGTGGAATGAGCAGTTCTTC
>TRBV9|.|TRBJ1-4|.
CASSVEGSTNEKLFF
TGTGCCAGCAGCGTAGAGGGGAGCACTAATGAAAAACTGTTTTTT
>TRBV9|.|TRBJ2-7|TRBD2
CASSNRPGGASDEQYF
TGTGCCAGCAGCAACCGTCCGGGGGGGGCCAGCGACGAGCAGTACTTC
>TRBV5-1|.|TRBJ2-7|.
CASSLAGPANAYEQYF
TGCGCCAGCAGCTTGGCTGGCCCAGCCAACGCCTACGAGCAGTACTTC
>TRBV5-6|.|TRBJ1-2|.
CASSFTRLGTDGYTF
TGTGCCAGCAGCTTTACCCGGTTGGGTACAGATGGCTACACCTTC
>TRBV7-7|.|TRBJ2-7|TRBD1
CASSMGQNYEQYF
TGTGCCAGCAGCATGGGACAGAACTACGAGCAGTACTTC
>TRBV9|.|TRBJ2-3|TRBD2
CASSFSGRDDTQYF
TGTGCCAGCAGCTTTAGCGGGAGGGATGATACGCAGTATTTT
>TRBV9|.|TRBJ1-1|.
CASSVDGPMNTEAFF
TGTGCCAGCAGCGTAGATGGACCCATGAACACTGAAGCTTTCTTT
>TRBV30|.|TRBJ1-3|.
CAWSVPRPGNTIYF
TGTGCCTGGAGTGTCCCCAGGCCAGGAAACACCATATATTTT
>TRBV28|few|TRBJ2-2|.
CASSFLVGVTGELFF
TGTGCCAGCAGTTTTCTTGTCGGGGTCACCGGGGAGCTGTTTTTT
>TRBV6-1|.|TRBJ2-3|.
CASAPDSTDTQYF
TGTGCCAGCGCCCCGGATAGCACAGATACGCAGTATTTT
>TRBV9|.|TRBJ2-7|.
CASSVAAGDHYEQYF
TGTGCCAGCAGCGTAGCTGCAGGGGATCACTACGAGCAGTACTTC
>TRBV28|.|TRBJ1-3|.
CSSGWAGNTIYF
TGTAGTTCGGGGTGGGCTGGAAACACCATATATTTT
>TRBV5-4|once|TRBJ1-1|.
CASRTGTQNTEAFF
TGTGCCAGCAGGACCGGGACACAGAACACTGAAGCTTTCTTT
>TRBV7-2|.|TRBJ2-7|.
CASRGDKYEQYF
TGTGCCAGCAGGGGTGACAAGTACGAGCAGTACTTC
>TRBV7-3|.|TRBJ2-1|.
CASSLIGEVRHNEQFF
TGTGCCAGCAGCTTAATTGGGGAGGTTCGCCACAATGAGCAGTTCTTC
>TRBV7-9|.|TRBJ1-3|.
CASRSRERSGNTIYF
TGTGCCAGCAGGAGCAGAGAACGCTCTGGAAACACCATATATTTT